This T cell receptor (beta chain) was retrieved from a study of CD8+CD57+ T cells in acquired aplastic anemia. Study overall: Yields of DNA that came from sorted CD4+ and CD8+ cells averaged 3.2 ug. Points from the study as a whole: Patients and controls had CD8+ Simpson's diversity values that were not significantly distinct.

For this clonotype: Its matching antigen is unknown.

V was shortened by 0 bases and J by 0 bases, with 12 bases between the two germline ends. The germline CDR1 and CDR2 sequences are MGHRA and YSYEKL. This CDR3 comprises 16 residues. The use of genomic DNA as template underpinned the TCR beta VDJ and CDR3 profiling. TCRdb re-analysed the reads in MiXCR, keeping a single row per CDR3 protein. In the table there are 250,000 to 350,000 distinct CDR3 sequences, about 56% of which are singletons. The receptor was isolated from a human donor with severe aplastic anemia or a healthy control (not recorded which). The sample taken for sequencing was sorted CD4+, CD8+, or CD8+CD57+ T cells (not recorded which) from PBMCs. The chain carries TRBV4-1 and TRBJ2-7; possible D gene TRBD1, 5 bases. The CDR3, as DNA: TGCGCCAGCAGCCAAGATATTACAGGCGTCTCCTACGAGCAGTACTTC. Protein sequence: CASSQDITGVSYEQYF.